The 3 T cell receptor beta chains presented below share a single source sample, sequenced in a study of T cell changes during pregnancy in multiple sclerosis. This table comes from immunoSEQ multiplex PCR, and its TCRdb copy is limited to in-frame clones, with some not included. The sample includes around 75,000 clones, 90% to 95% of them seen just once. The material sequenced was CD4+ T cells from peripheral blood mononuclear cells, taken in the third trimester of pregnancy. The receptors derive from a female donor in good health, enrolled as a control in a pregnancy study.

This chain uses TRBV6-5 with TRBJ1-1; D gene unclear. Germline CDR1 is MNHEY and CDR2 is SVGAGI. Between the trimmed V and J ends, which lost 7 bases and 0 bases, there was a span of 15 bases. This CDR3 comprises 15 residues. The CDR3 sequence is CASTPPGLMNTEAFF. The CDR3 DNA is TGTGCCAGCACCCCCCCTGGGCTAATGAACACTGAAGCTTTCTTT.

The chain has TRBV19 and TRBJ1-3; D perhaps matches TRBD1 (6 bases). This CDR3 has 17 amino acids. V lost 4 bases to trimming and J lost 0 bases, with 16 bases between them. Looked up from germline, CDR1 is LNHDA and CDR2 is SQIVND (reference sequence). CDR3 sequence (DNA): TGTGCCAGTAGTACCACCGGGACACCGATCTCTGGAAACACCATATATTTT. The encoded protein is CASSTTGTPISGNTIYF.

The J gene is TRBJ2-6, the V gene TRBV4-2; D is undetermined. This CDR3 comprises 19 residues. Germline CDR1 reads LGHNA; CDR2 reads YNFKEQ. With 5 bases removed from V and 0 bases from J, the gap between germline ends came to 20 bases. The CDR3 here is CASSDGRYSQSSGANVLTF. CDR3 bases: TGTGCCAGCAGCGACGGTCGATACAGCCAGTCCTCTGGGGCCAACGTCCTGACTTTC.